The 26 T cell receptor beta chains below all came from one sample that was sequenced in a study of blood T cells in healthy people across ages. A J-beta primer mix and a sample-barcoded 5' primer were used in a second PCR of roughly 7 to 12 cycles. TCRdb analysed the 5' RACE reads with MiXCR anew, one entry per CDR3 protein. In the table there are 650,000 to 800,000 distinct CDR3 sequences, over 40% of which are singletons. Material: blood. The receptors shown here come from a woman older than 75 in good health.

This clonotype was counted at least ten times. V and J are TRBV5-1 and TRBJ2-7, with D perhaps matching TRBD1 or TRBD2 (6 bases each). V lost 3 bases and J lost 2, with 18 bases in between. CDR1 and CDR2 from the germline V gene are SGHRS and YFSETQ. The CDR3 sequence is 16 residues long. The CDR3 loop reads CASSYPSGARAYEQYF. The CDR3 coding sequence is TGCGCCAGCAGCTACCCCTCGGGGGCGAGAGCCTACGAGCAGTACTTC.

On this clonotype: A much larger clone is a single base away; this may be a read error. The rearrangement uses TRBV7-3 and TRBJ1-2, with a possible D match to TRBD1 (5 bases). The V gene's germline CDR1 is SGHTA and CDR2 FQGTGA. This CDR3 spans 17 amino acids. The DNA of the CDR3 is TGTGTCAGCAGCCCACTCCCCCTGACAGTATCCCCACTGGGCTACACCTTC. Translated: CVSSPLPLTVSPLGYTF.

The chain combines TRBV29-1 with TRBJ1-2; D gene ambiguous. Germline loops: CDR1 SQVTM, CDR2 ANQGSEA. V shed 3 bases and J shed 8 bases, with 10 bases lying between them. This CDR3 has 11 amino acids. CDR3 loop: CSVDRRDGYTF. The CDR3 DNA sequence: TGCAGCGTTGATCGGCGTGACGGCTACACCTTC.

This clonotype occurred many times. This chain connects TRBV2 to TRBJ2-1; D gene unclear. Deletions cut 4 bases from V and 7 bases from J, with 5 bases between. This CDR3 comprises 11 residues. Germline CDR1 reads SNHLY; CDR2 reads FYNNEI. The CDR3 bases are TGTGCCAGCAGTGTAATAAATGAGCAGTTCTTC. Residues: CASSVINEQFF.

CDR3 amino acids: CASSYGGRTYEQYF. In DNA, the CDR3 is TGTGCCAGCAGTTACGGGGGTAGAACCTACGAGCAGTACTTC. The chain couples TRBV6-6 to TRBJ2-7; the D gene could be TRBD1 or TRBD2 (5 bases each). V dropped 2 bases and J dropped 2 bases, with 10 bases sitting between them. The V gene's germline CDR1 is MNHNY and CDR2 SVGAGI (reference sequence). The CDR3 length is 14 residues.

J is TRBJ2-3 and V is TRBV13; 8 nucleotides align to TRBD1. Unmatched junction bases numbered 7, after V lost 5 bases and J lost 3 bases. CDR1 and CDR2 (germline): PRHDT, FYEKMQ (reference sequence). The CDR3 covers 15 residues. Here the CDR3 reads CASSEIRGHTDTQYF. Here the CDR3 DNA reads TGTGCCAGCAGCGAAATCAGGGGGCATACAGATACGCAGTATTTT.

Regarding this clonotype: A read error may be the cause here, since a much bigger clone is one base away. V and J are TRBV6-6 and TRBJ2-5, with unresolved D. The germline V gene encodes CDR1 MNHNY and CDR2 SVGAGI (reference sequence). V was trimmed by 7 bases and J by 0 bases, leaving 9 bases between them. The CDR3 runs to 13 residues. CDR3 coding DNA: TGTGCCAGCACCATACAGTACCAAGAGACCCAGTACTTC. Translation: CASTIQYQETQYF.

As regards this clonotype: A much larger clone sits a single nucleotide away, making a read error possible. This sequence joins TRBV29-1 and TRBJ2-5, with unresolved D. Germline V gene lookup returns CDR1 SQVTM and CDR2 ANQGSEA. CDR3 length: 12 amino acids. Trimming removed 2 bases at V and 11 bases at J, with 15 bases between. The CDR3 sequence: CSVEPGYNEQYF. In DNA form, the CDR3 reads TGCAGCGTTGAACCAGGCTACAATGAGCAGTACTTC.

This clonotype has just one count. One junction end does not reproduce the germline sequence, and a read error may be involved. This chain uses TRBV12-3 or TRBV12-4 with TRBJ1-5; TRBD1 might be the D (6 bases). CDR3 size: 14 residues. CDR3 amino acids: CASSLEQGGQPKHF. In DNA, the CDR3 is TGTGCCAGCAGTTTAGAACAGGGTGGTCAGCCCAAGCATTTT.

The chain combines TRBV7-2 with TRBJ1-5, with a tentative D call TRBD1 (6 bases). The CDR3 sequence is 15 residues long. Trimming took off 3 bases at V and 5 bases at J, with 14 bases between the two ends. Germline V lookup: CDR1 SGHTA, CDR2 FQGNSA. The CDR3 coding sequence is TGTGCCAGCAGCTTGAACCAGGGGAGGGATCAGCCCCAGCATTTT. Protein sequence: CASSLNQGRDQPQHF.

This clonotype was recorded many times. This chain joins TRBV2 and TRBJ2-7; D ambiguous. The CDR3 runs to 11 residues. The germline gives CDR1 SNHLY, CDR2 FYNNEI. V lost 4 bases and J lost 5, with 6 bases in between. This chain's CDR3 is CASSGRNEQYF. CDR3 nucleotide sequence: TGTGCCAGCAGTGGTAGGAACGAGCAGTACTTC. Looking up the rest from reference TRBV2 and TRBJ2-7 gives the full variable domain: EPEVTQTPSHQVTQMGQEVILRCVPISNHLYFYWYRQILGQKVEFLVSFYNNEISEKSEIFDDQFSVERPDGSNFTLKIRSTKLEDSAMYFCASSGRNEQYFGPGTRLTVT.

This clonotype has a handful of counts. The gene calls are TRBV20-1 and TRBJ2-3, with 8 bases matching TRBD1. Trimming removed 3 bases from V and 0 bases from J; junction bases left unmatched: 5. This CDR3 has 15 residues. Germline assignment: CDR1 DFQATT and CDR2 SNEGSKA (reference sequence). The CDR3 protein is CSARDRVRSTDTQYF. Here the CDR3 DNA reads TGCAGTGCTAGGGACAGGGTGAGGAGCACAGATACGCAGTATTTT.

Remarks on this clonotype: A much larger clone lies one base from this, so it may be a read error. This sequence joins TRBV7-2 and TRBJ2-6; 7 bases map to TRBD1. J lost 0 bases, V lost 1 base, and 12 bases had no gene match. Germline V gene sequence: CDR1 SGHTA, CDR2 FQGNSA. This CDR3 contains 20 residues. DNA for the CDR3: TGTGCCAGCAGCTTAGGAGGAAGGGGGCGCGTTCTCTCTGGGGCCAACGTCCTGACTTTC. Amino acid sequence: CASSLGGRGRVLSGANVLTF.

This chain joins TRBV7-9 and TRBJ2-1, with TRBD1 matching over 10 bases. This CDR3 comprises 15 residues. CDR1 and CDR2 (germline): SEHNR, FQNEAQ (reference sequence). V dropped 0 bases and J dropped 10; count of bases not matched to a gene: 6. CDR3 sequence: CASSLAGTGAGEQFF. The CDR3 bases are TGTGCCAGCAGCTTAGCGGGGACAGGGGCCGGAGAGCAGTTCTTC.

This clonotype was found many times. V is TRBV4-1 and J is TRBJ1-6; 7 bases are shared with TRBD1. Germline-derived CDR1 and CDR2 are MGHRA and YSYEKL. Trimming removed 4 bases from V and 2 bases from J; junction bases left unmatched: 5. The CDR3 covers 16 residues. CDR3 bases: TGCGCCAGCAGCCTGCACAGGGGCACCTATAATTCACCCCTCCACTTT. It specifies CASSLHRGTYNSPLHF.

The chain joins TRBV7-2 to TRBJ2-5; maybe TRBD2 (7 bases). Germline loops: CDR1 SGHTA, CDR2 FQGNSA. V was trimmed by 1 base and J by 5 bases, leaving 11 bases between them. The CDR3 length is 14 residues. CDR3 loop: CASSLVGGLETQYF. The CDR3 DNA reads TGTGCCAGCAGCTTAGTCGGGGGGCTGGAGACCCAGTACTTC.

The V gene is TRBV29-1, the J gene TRBJ2-2, with D unclear. The CDR3 totals 13 residues. V lost 7 bases and J 3 bases, leaving 12 bases between the germline ends. CDR1 and CDR2 (germline): SQVTM, ANQGSEA. The CDR3, as DNA: TGCAGCGCCCATGGGGTCCACACCGGGGAGCTGTTTTTT. As protein: CSAHGVHTGELFF.

This clonotype has a count of ten or more. The chain is built from TRBV27 and TRBJ1-2, with TRBD1 matching over 7 bases. V lost 4 bases and J lost 4; bases outside the gene matches: 9. CDR3 size: 15 residues. Germline lookup yields CDR1 MNHEY and CDR2 SMNVEV (reference sequence). In DNA, the CDR3 is TGTGCCAGCAGTTGGAACCGGGACAGTGTCTATGGCTACACCTTC. It translates to CASSWNRDSVYGYTF.

The chain combines TRBV12-3 or TRBV12-4 with TRBJ2-4, with no clear D. Trimming took off 7 bases at V and 1 base at J, with 11 bases between the two ends. CDR3 length: 14 residues. In nucleotides, the CDR3 is TGTGCCAGCACCCACAGTAATGCCAAAAACATTCAGTACTTC. Its translation: CASTHSNAKNIQYF.

As regards this clonotype: A much larger clone is a single base away; this may be a read error. The rearrangement uses TRBV5-1 and TRBJ2-1; 8 bases are a match to TRBD1. CDR1 is SGHRS and CDR2 is YFSETQ in the germline V gene. CDR3 length: 13 residues. The V gene end was trimmed by 3 bases and the J gene end by 10 bases; junction bases not matched to a gene: 6. This chain's CDR3 is CASSWDRRYEQFF. The CDR3 DNA is TGCGCCAGCAGCTGGGACAGGCGTTACGAGCAGTTCTTC.

V and J are TRBV20-1 and TRBJ1-4; TRBD1 aligns across 7 bases. The J segment lost 6 bases and the V segment lost 1 base, leaving 11 bases of the junction unmatched. The germline V gene has CDR1 DFQATT and CDR2 SNEGSKA (reference sequence). The CDR3 sequence is 16 residues long. The CDR3: CSARVNRGGSDEKLFF. Written as DNA, the CDR3 is TGCAGTGCTAGAGTAAACAGGGGTGGGAGTGATGAAAAACTGTTTTTT.

The gene calls are TRBV5-1 and TRBJ2-3; D possibly corresponds to TRBD2 (6 bases). Trimming stripped 4 bases from V and 0 bases from J, with 18 bases between. Germline V gene sequence: CDR1 SGHRS, CDR2 YFSETQ. The CDR3 length is 17 residues. CDR3 nucleotides: TGCGCCAGCAGCCCATCATACTTAGCGGCTAGCACAGATACGCAGTATTTT. Amino acids: CASSPSYLAASTDTQYF.

The rearrangement uses TRBV25-1 and TRBJ1-1, with D possibly being TRBD1 (6 bases). CDR3 length equals 16 residues. V was trimmed by 1 base and J by 0 bases, leaving 12 bases between them. Germline assignment: CDR1 MGHDK and CDR2 SYGVNS. CDR3: CASSESTGTMNTEAFF. The CDR3 region has the DNA TGTGCCAGCAGTGAATCGACAGGAACCATGAACACTGAAGCTTTCTTT.

The chain is built from TRBV29-1 and TRBJ2-6; 10 nucleotides line up with TRBD2. The trim removed 3 bases at V and 0 bases at J, leaving 17 bases unmatched. Germline CDR1 is SQVTM and CDR2 is ANQGSEA. CDR3 length: 21 residues. CDR3 residues: CSVDLRPIAGGPLSGANVLTF. The DNA of the CDR3 is TGCAGCGTTGACCTCCGCCCTATAGCGGGAGGACCCCTCTCTGGGGCCAACGTCCTGACTTTC.

This clonotype was counted a few times. The V gene is TRBV20-1, the J gene TRBJ1-4; D possibly corresponds to TRBD1 (6 bases). Trimming removed 0 bases at V and 3 bases at J, with 11 bases between. The CDR3 totals 15 residues. CDR1 is DFQATT and CDR2 is SNEGSKA in the germline V gene (reference sequence). CDR3 sequence: CSARDIGGSNEKLFF. Written as DNA, the CDR3 is TGCAGTGCTAGAGATATCGGGGGCTCTAATGAAAAACTGTTTTTT.

This clonotype was seen many times. V and J are TRBV10-3 and TRBJ2-1; maybe TRBD2 (6 bases). V shed 6 bases and J shed 8 bases, with 17 bases lying between them. The germline CDR1 and CDR2 sequences are ENHRY and SYGVKD. This CDR3 is built from 14 residues. CDR3 loop: CAISSLGGNDEQFF. In DNA form, the CDR3 reads TGTGCCATCAGCTCCCTTGGGGGGAACGATGAGCAGTTCTTC.